This TCR beta chain was identified during a study of T cell repertoires in cytomegalovirus infection (dated by TCRdb to about 2019). For the study in its entirety: Alongside well-studied HLA-B-restricted epitopes, the peptide stimulations were aimed at recently identified HLA-C-restricted CMV epitopes, whose presentation resists viral immunomodulation. Because public TCR beta signatures pointed to carriage of CMV infection together with the matching HLA type, the HLA type of each donor mattered for the analysis. What the research found in general, with its limitations: The ex vivo response was dominated by HLA-C-restricted CMV-specific TCR beta clonotypes, which also provided the single most frequent clonotype in two of eight donors. In both this cohort and an independent cohort of 350 to 400 donors, the cumulative frequency of public TCR beta family members distinguished carriers of CMV infection plus the relevant HLA type.

The reads were generated on an Illumina HiSeq 1500. Clones were called with MiXCR by TCRdb after fastp trimmed the public reads at Q25, and only in-frame beta chains were retained. Rows with a matching CDR3 protein are joined into one entry that keeps the most common DNA and genes. The sample table contains around 800,000 distinct CDR3 sequences; only one count was recorded for 32% of them. About an eighth of the sample goes to the ten largest clones. The germline V gene encodes CDR1 SQVTM and CDR2 ANQGSEA. V is clipped by 6 bases and J by 1 base, and the sequence between their germline boundaries is 27 bases long. CDR3 length: 18 amino acids, cysteine to phenylalanine. Only the CDR3 DNA stays, 54 bases, in frame from base 1. As regards this clonotype: Its antigen is still unknown. No base-level quality is on record; no much larger clone is a single base apart.

Taken with the paper, the label for treatment or condition translates to: in vitro stimulation with specific CMV peptide epitopes to enrich CMV-specific T cells. The TCR was taken from a human donor in good health (CMV status not recorded). Some clones in this sample may be carry-over from other donors' samples. The chain is made from TRBV29-1 and TRBJ1-1; TRBD1 could be the D gene, as 6 bases match. The sample was cultured CD8+ T cells from PBMCs, taken from culture after CMV antigen stimulation. The encoded CDR3 is CSVNQRELLKQGNTEAFF. DNA sequence: TGCAGCGTCAACCAGAGAGAACTTCTAAAACAGGGGAACACTGAAGCTTTCTTT.